Listed below are T cell receptor beta chains from one sample, sequenced in a study of blood T cell repertoires in COVID-19. Only in-frame clones appear in the TCRdb table, and some are missing; sequencing was by immunoSEQ multiplex PCR. The sample records roughly 92,000 clones, roughly 83% being singletons. Sequencing was performed on peripheral blood. The receptors come from a woman aged 80 or over with active or convalescent COVID-19. CDR3s include the opening cysteine and the closing phenylalanine or tryptophan. D genes are given only for firm matches. Rows may omit the clone size; those that give it use once, few, many or a size class.

TRBV19	NA	NA	TRBJ1-5	CASRSLRTVDGSSNQPQHF	TGTGCCAGCAGGAGCCTGCGGACCGTAGATGGGAGCAGCAATCAGCCCCAGCATTTT
TRBV7-9	NA	NA	TRBJ1-2	CASSFGKGGSYGYTF	TGTGCCAGCAGCTTCGGGAAGGGCGGAAGCTATGGCTACACCTTC
TRBV7-6	NA	NA	TRBJ2-2	CASSPELVPGELFF	TGTGCCAGCAGCCCGGAACTAGTGCCCGGGGAGCTGTTTTTT
TRBV5-1	NA	NA	TRBJ2-1	CASSLVSGSYNEQFF	TGCGCCAGCAGCTTGGTAAGCGGTTCCTACAATGAGCAGTTCTTC
TRBV5-5	NA	once	TRBJ1-5	CASSVDGSNQPQHF	TGTGCCAGCAGCGTGGACGGTAGCAATCAGCCCCAGCATTTT
TRBV19	NA	once	TRBJ1-1	CASSITVLGETEAFF	TGTGCCAGTAGTATAACGGTACTGGGAGAAACTGAAGCTTTCTTT
TRBV10-3	NA	NA	TRBJ2-7	CAISESRADWEQYF	TGTGCCATCAGTGAGTCGAGGGCAGACTGGGAGCAGTACTTC
TRBV6-5	TRBD1	many	TRBJ1-6	CASSYSLQGGDSPLHF	TGTGCCAGCAGTTACTCCTTACAGGGGGGGGATTCACCCCTCCACTTT
TRBV19	NA	NA	TRBJ2-2	CASSWLRDLNTGELFF	TGTGCCAGTAGTTGGCTGCGGGACTTAAACACCGGGGAGCTGTTTTTT
TRBV12-5	TRBD1	NA	TRBJ1-3	CASGLGQGVSGNTIYF	TGTGCTAGTGGTTTGGGTCAGGGGGTTTCTGGAAACACCATATATTTT
TRBV5-6	NA	once	TRBJ2-5	CASTYQETQYF	TGTGCCAGCACCTACCAAGAGACCCAGTACTTC
TRBV5-1	NA	NA	TRBJ1-5	CASSLNVMEGHQPQHF	TGCGCCAGCAGCTTGAATGTTATGGAGGGACATCAGCCCCAGCATTTT
TRBV7-2	TRBD1	NA	TRBJ2-7	CASSDPGTGRYEQYF	TGTGCCAGCAGCGACCCCGGGACAGGGAGGTACGAGCAGTACTTC
TRBV7-2	TRBD2	NA	TRBJ2-2	CASSLNSGSISGELFF	TGTGCCAGCAGCCTCAATAGCGGGAGTATTAGCGGGGAGCTGTTTTTT
TRBV3-1/TRBV3-2	NA	NA	TRBJ1-6	CASSQDPELSPLHF	TGTGCCAGCAGCCAAGATCCTGAGCTTTCACCCCTCCACTTT
TRBV5-1	NA	NA	TRBJ2-2	CASSLQGLGTGELFF	TGCGCCAGCAGCCTACAGGGATTAGGCACCGGGGAGCTGTTTTTT
TRBV9	NA	NA	TRBJ2-3	CASAPVILSDTQYF	TGTGCCAGTGCCCCGGTGATCCTCTCAGATACGCAGTATTTT
TRBV5-1	TRBD2	NA	TRBJ2-1	CASSLAGEHYNEQFF	TGCGCCAGCAGCCTAGCGGGAGAGCACTACAATGAGCAGTTCTTC
TRBV2	NA	few	TRBJ1-2	CASSRQVWDGYTF	TGTGCCAGCAGTAGACAGGTATGGGATGGCTACACCTTC
TRBV6-5	NA	NA	TRBJ1-4	CASRPSWNEKLFF	TGTGCCAGCAGACCCAGTTGGAATGAAAAACTGTTTTTT
TRBV14	NA	NA	TRBJ2-5	CASSQRLGGGETQYF	TGTGCCAGCAGCCAAAGACTCGGGGGTGGGGAGACCCAGTACTTC
TRBV10-3	NA	few	TRBJ1-1	CAISVGVGDTEAFF	TGTGCCATCAGTGTTGGGGTGGGAGACACTGAAGCTTTCTTT
TRBV5-8	TRBD2	NA	TRBJ2-7	CASSPGEGYREQYF	TGTGCCAGCAGCCCCGGGGAGGGGTATCGAGAGCAGTACTTC
TRBV28	NA	NA	TRBJ1-5	CASSHNQPQHF	TGTGCCAGCAGTCATAATCAGCCCCAGCATTTT
TRBV7-3	TRBD1	NA	TRBJ2-3	CASSQMQTGYGTDTQYF	TGTGCCAGCAGCCAAATGCAGACAGGGTATGGCACAGATACGCAGTATTTT
TRBV28	TRBD2	NA	TRBJ2-7	CASRPLAGVSYEQYF	TGTGCCAGCAGACCCCTAGCGGGAGTTTCCTACGAGCAGTACTTC